The T cell receptor (beta chain) described here comes from a study of blood T cell repertoires in COVID-19. This clone was seen just once. V gave up 4 bases and J gave up 8 bases; unmatched junction bases: 10. The CDR3 is 16 residues long. Germline V gene sequence: CDR1 LNHDA, CDR2 SQIVND (reference sequence). Sequencing was performed with immunoSEQ multiplex PCR; in TCRdb, only in-frame clones are kept and a portion is missing. The table includes some 120,000 clones, around four fifths detected once. The sequence came from a human donor in a cohort sampled during active COVID-19. Source material: peripheral blood. The V and J genes are TRBV19 and TRBJ1-4; 10 nucleotides line up with TRBD1. As DNA, the CDR3 is TGTGCCAGTAGTACCGGGACAGGGGCGAAGGGCGAAAAACTGTTTTTT. Protein product: CASSTGTGAKGEKLFF.